The clone carrying this T cell receptor beta chain has more than one count but fewer than ten. Its antigen is not known. This record comes from a study of response to subunit inactivated influenza vaccine. Overall study findings and caveats: T cells newly recruited by each seasonal influenza vaccination are few, the authors suggested.

The germline V gene has CDR1 DFQATT and CDR2 SNEGSKA (reference sequence). This CDR3 contains 12 residues. V gave up 3 bases and J gave up 16 bases, with 16 bases separating them. MiXCR, applied by TCRdb to the RT-PCR reads, yields one record per CDR3 protein. The profile covers hundreds of thousands of distinct CDR3 sequences, with less than 30% appearing a single time and 1.9% taken by the ten largest. The clonotype comes from a man aged 45 to 65 who received an inactivated influenza vaccine. The material sequenced was CD4+ T cells sorted from PBMCs, taken about 5 days after vaccination. The chain carries TRBV20-1 and TRBJ1-6; no clear D gene. The CDR3 nucleotides read TGCAGTGCTAGTCGGGAACAAGGGCCGCTCCACTTT. This codes for CSASREQGPLHF.